A selection of T cell receptor beta chains follows, all from one sample in a study of CD8+ T cells in alopecia areata. The data were produced by immunoSEQ multiplex PCR, yet TCRdb's version contains in-frame clones alone and is incomplete. This sample has about 190,000 clones, with approximately 56% found just once. This material consisted of CD4+ T cells sorted from blood, taken at week 0. The receptors stem from a human donor with alopecia areata. CDR3s include the opening cysteine and the closing phenylalanine or tryptophan. D genes are given only for firm matches. Expanded clones are given a class, and other clones once, few, many or no size at all.

14	TRBJ2-5	NA	few	TRBV7-6	TGTGCTAGCAGCTTATTGCTAGGCCAAGAGACCCAGTACTTC	CASSLLLGQETQYF
16	TRBJ2-7	TRBD1	NA	TRBV5-1	TGCGCCAGCAGCTTGGAATTCGGACAGGGGGGATACGAGCAGTACTTC	CASSLEFGQGGYEQYF
13	TRBJ1-5	TRBD1	NA	TRBV30	TGTGCCTATGCAGGGGGAGGTAATCAGCCCCAGCATTTT	CAYAGGGNQPQHF
12	TRBJ2-5	NA	NA	TRBV29-1	TGCAGCGGGTCGCTGGCGCAAGAGACCCAGTACTTC	CSGSLAQETQYF
11	TRBJ2-1	NA	few	TRBV7-9	TGTGCCAGCAGTTACCAGACAGACCAGTTCTTC	CASSYQTDQFF
13	TRBJ2-7	NA	NA	TRBV18	TGTGCCAGCTCACCGGCAGGGGTCGGGGAGCAGTACTTC	CASSPAGVGEQYF
15	TRBJ1-5	TRBD1	NA	TRBV30	TGTGCCTGGAGTTCAAGGACAGGGAGCAATCAGCCCCAGCATTTT	CAWSSRTGSNQPQHF
14	TRBJ2-3	NA	NA	TRBV5-1	TGCGCCAGCAGCTTATCTCGGAGCACAGATACGCAGTATTTT	CASSLSRSTDTQYF
16	TRBJ2-1	TRBD1	NA	TRBV25-1	TGTGCCAGCAGCCACCTCGGGACAGGCGTCTACAATGAGCAGTTCTTC	CASSHLGTGVYNEQFF
15	TRBJ2-7	TRBD1	few	TRBV6-5	TGTGCCAGCAGCCCGGGACAGGGGGTAAGCTACGAGCAGTACTTC	CASSPGQGVSYEQYF
15	TRBJ2-2	NA	NA	TRBV2	TGTGCCAGCTCTCGTTGGGGTCCGAACACCGGGGAGCTGTTTTTT	CASSRWGPNTGELFF
13	TRBJ2-3	TRBD2	many	TRBV7-8	TGTGCCAGTAGCGGGGGGGTCACAGATACGCAGTATTTT	CASSGGVTDTQYF
14	TRBJ1-1	NA	NA	TRBV11-2	TGTGCCAGCAGCTTAGGTTCCCCCGGGACTGAAGCTTTCTTT	CASSLGSPGTEAFF
15	TRBJ2-7	NA	NA	TRBV6-5	TGTGCCAGCAGTCACGGGGCGAAAAGCTCCTACGAGCAGTACTTC	CASSHGAKSSYEQYF
14	TRBJ2-7	NA	NA	TRBV7-2	TGTGCCAGCAGGGTAGACGGGGCGTCCTACGAGCAGTACTTC	CASRVDGASYEQYF
13	TRBJ2-5	TRBD1	NA	TRBV29-1	TGCAGCGTACAAACAGGGGGAGGAGAGACCCAGTACTTC	CSVQTGGGETQYF
14	TRBJ2-5	NA	NA	TRBV5-1	TGCGCCAGCAGCATCCTCGGGGGGCGGGAGACCCAGTACTTC	CASSILGGRETQYF
12	TRBJ2-1	NA	NA	TRBV2	TGTGCCAGCAGGAGAGGGGGGAATGAGCAGTTCTTC	CASRRGGNEQFF
14	TRBJ1-1	NA	many	TRBV27	TGTGCCAGCAGTTTCGGGCCGGCGAACACTGAAGCTTTCTTT	CASSFGPANTEAFF
11	TRBJ2-7	NA	few	TRBV29-1	TGCAGCGGGGCAGATCGGGACGAGCAGTACTTC	CSGADRDEQYF
14	TRBJ1-1	NA	NA	TRBV7-2	TGTGCCAGCAGCCAACTACAGGGGAACACTGAAGCTTTCTTT	CASSQLQGNTEAFF
12	TRBJ1-1	TRBD1	many	TRBV7-9	TGTGCCAGCGGAGGGGACAGCACTGAAGCTTTCTTT	CASGGDSTEAFF
16	TRBJ1-5	NA	NA	TRBV18	TGTGCCAGCTCACTCTTCCACGCCAGTGGCAATCAGCCCCAGCATTTT	CASSLFHASGNQPQHF
13	TRBJ2-7	NA	once	TRBV5-1	TGCGCCAGCAGCTTAGACGGCCTCTACGAGCAGTACTTC	CASSLDGLYEQYF
12	TRBJ1-2	NA	NA	TRBV29-1	TGCAGCGCCGGAGGGGGGTTCTATGGCTACACCTTC	CSAGGGFYGYTF
15	TRBJ1-2	NA	NA	TRBV7-9	TGTGCCAGCAGCCAAGAGACCGGAATCGGAGGCGGCTACACCTTC	CASSQETGIGGGYTF
16	TRBJ1-2	NA	NA	TRBV7-9	TGTGCCAGCAGCTTAAAACGACAGCTCTTTGACTATGGCTACACCTTC	CASSLKRQLFDYGYTF
13	TRBJ2-5	TRBD2	NA	TRBV4-1	TGCGCCAGCAGCCAACTAGCGGGGGAGACCCAGTACTTC	CASSQLAGETQYF
11	TRBJ1-2	NA	NA	TRBV20-1	TGCAGTGCTAGAGGGGCCTATGGCTACACCTTC	CSARGAYGYTF
15	TRBJ2-1	NA	NA	TRBV29-1	TGCAGCGGTACCGACAGGAGATACTCCTACAATGAGCAGTTCTTC	CSGTDRRYSYNEQFF
15	TRBJ2-2	TRBD1	many	TRBV6-5	TGTGCCAGCAGACCTTGGACAGGGGAGTCCGGGGAGCTGTTTTTT	CASRPWTGESGELFF
13	TRBJ1-2	NA	few	TRBV29-1	TGCAGCGTTGATCACAGGGCGGCGATTGGCTACACCTTC	CSVDHRAAIGYTF
13	TRBJ2-5	NA	NA	TRBV18	TGTGCCAGCTCACCCCGTCCAGGGGAGACCCAGTACTTC	CASSPRPGETQYF
11	TRBJ2-3	NA	few	TRBV5-6	TGTGCCAGCAGCTTGGTGGATACGCAGTATTTT	CASSLVDTQYF
14	TRBJ1-2	NA	NA	TRBV18	TGTGCCAGCTCACCACTACAGCAGGGTGATGGCTACACCTTC	CASSPLQQGDGYTF
12	TRBJ2-5	NA	NA	TRBV5-1	TGCGCCAGCAGCTTGTCATCGGAGACCCAGTACTTC	CASSLSSETQYF
14	TRBJ2-1	TRBD2	NA	TRBV7-2	TGTGCCAGCAGAGGGGAGGGTCAGAGCAATGAGCAGTTCTTC	CASRGEGQSNEQFF
14	TRBJ2-1	NA	NA	TRBV30	TGTGCCTGGAGTGTAGTAGGGGCCTACAATGAGCAGTTCTTC	CAWSVVGAYNEQFF
14	TRBJ2-7	TRBD1	few	TRBV5-1	TGCGCCAGTGGGGAAGGACAGGGAGTCAACGAGCAGTACTTC	CASGEGQGVNEQYF
15	TRBJ2-7	NA	NA	TRBV7-2	TGTGCCAGCAGTAACGCCAGAGTGAGGCGCTACGAGCAGTACTTC	CASSNARVRRYEQYF
15	TRBJ1-4	NA	NA	TRBV27	TGTGCCAGCAGTTTTGGGGGGGCTAATAATGAAAAACTGTTTTTT	CASSFGGANNEKLFF
13	TRBJ1-1	NA	once	TRBV2	TGTGCCAGCAGCAAAGACAGGAACACTGAAGCTTTCTTT	CASSKDRNTEAFF
12	TRBJ1-4	NA	NA	TRBV30	TGTGCCTGGAAGGGCCCAAAGGGCGAACTGTTTTTT	CAWKGPKGELFF
12	TRBJ1-2	NA	NA	TRBV30	TGTGCCTCGGCTAGAAGTCACTATGGCTACACCTTC	CASARSHYGYTF
14	TRBJ1-6	NA	NA	TRBV6-5	TGTGCCAGCAGTTACGAGCGCGGTAATTCACCCCTCCACTTT	CASSYERGNSPLHF
11	TRBJ2-7	NA	NA	TRBV5-6	TGTGCCAGCAGCGCCGATTACGAGCAGTACTTC	CASSADYEQYF
15	TRBJ2-1	TRBD1	NA	TRBV15	TGTGCCACCAGCAGAGATCAGGGGGCGCGGAATGAGCAGTTCTTC	CATSRDQGARNEQFF
16	TRBJ2-7	TRBD2	NA	TRBV5-6	TGTGCCAGCAGCCCGGATAGCGGGGGAACGGCTTGGGAGCAGTACTTC	CASSPDSGGTAWEQYF
15	TRBJ2-7	NA	few	TRBV7-3	TGTGCCAGCAGCTCCCAACCGGGGAGCTCCTACGAGCAGTACTTC	CASSSQPGSSYEQYF
14	TRBJ1-6	TRBD1	few	TRBV27	TGTGCCAGCAGCATAGACAGGGGCAATTCACCCCTCCACTTT	CASSIDRGNSPLHF
15	TRBJ2-7	NA	NA	TRBV15	TGTGCCACCAGCAGAGTTCAGACAGTCGCCTACGAGCAGTACTTC	CATSRVQTVAYEQYF
15	TRBJ1-6	NA	few	TRBV27	TGTGCCAGCAGTCAAGAGGACAGTCCTTATTCACCCCTCCACTTT	CASSQEDSPYSPLHF